This TCR beta chain was recovered during a study of regulatory and conventional T cells in RAG deficiency. As to this clone: Its target is unknown.

The junction had 8 bases not matched to a gene; V was cut back by 4 bases and J by 11 bases. CDR1 is MRHNA and CDR2 is SNTAGT in the germline V gene. This CDR3 spans 15 amino acids. Study results and caveats: RAG-deficient patients showed markedly lower Shannon entropy and higher Simpson indices than control T-cell subsets.

The sorted regulatory T cells were CD4+, CD25-high and CD127-low, with genomic DNA sequenced. TCRdb keeps only in-frame clones here, not all; method: immunoSEQ multiplex PCR. Of roughly 30,000 clones in the sample, 80% to 95% are singletons; the top ten hold roughly 0.83%. The data also belong to a second study, concerning regulatory T cells. From that paper: Amplification used 52 TRBV primers and 13 TRBJ primers. Regulatory T cells showed the strongest V-J pair restriction and V/J gene skewing among patient repertoires.

Sample: Tregs sorted from blood. The rearrangement links TRBV6-4 to TRBJ1-6; 10 bases match TRBD1. The TCR comes from a human donor in good health. CDR3 nucleotides: TGTGCCAGCAGTGCGAGACAGGGGGCAACGACACCCCTCCACTTT. Its translation is CASSARQGATTPLHF.